What follows are 29 T cell receptor beta chains derived from one specimen sequenced in a study of long-term antiretroviral therapy in people with HIV. The libraries were made with immunoSEQ v3.0 at survey level. Generated by immunoSEQ multiplex PCR, the TCRdb table keeps only in-frame clones and is missing some. The sample has approximately 24,000 clones, 95% seen once; the top ten hold 2% to 2.5%. Material: unsorted PBMCs, obtained less than 5 years after starting antiretroviral therapy. All receptors come from a woman aged 45-65 years with HIV.

About this clone itself: Mismatch with germline at one junction end may stem from a read error. The CDR3 loop reads CASSPLIPETQYF. The DNA for the CDR3 is TGTGCTAGCAGCCCTCTAATTCCAGAGACCCAGTACTTC. The rearrangement links TRBV7-7 to TRBJ2-5, with no clear D. Germline CDR1 SSHAT, CDR2 FNYEAQ (reference sequence). This CDR3 region has 13 residues.

The gene calls are TRBV7-2 and TRBJ2-4; D is unresolved. CDR1 and CDR2 from the germline V gene are SGHTA and FQGNSA. V lost 5 bases to trimming and J lost 5 bases, with 10 bases between them. CDR3 length equals 13 residues. CDR3 sequence reads: CASSPENQNIQYF. The CDR3 DNA reads TGTGCCAGCAGCCCAGAAAACCAAAACATTCAGTACTTC. Drawing the rest from reference TRBV7-2 and TRBJ2-4, the complete variable domain is GAGVSQSPSNKVTEKGKDVELRCDPISGHTALYWYRQSLGQGLEFLIYFQGNSAPDKSGLPSDRFSAERTGGSVSTLTIQRTQQEDSAVYLCASSPENQNIQYFGAGTRLSVL.

The chain carries TRBV10-3 and TRBJ2-1, with no clear D. V was clipped by 7 bases and J by 5 bases, with 12 bases between them. This CDR3 region has 13 residues. Germline CDR1 reads ENHRY; CDR2 reads SYGVKD. The CDR3, as DNA: TGTGCCATCAAGCAAGACCCAAACAATGAGCAGTTCTTC. This translates into CAIKQDPNNEQFF.

This chain joins TRBV5-1 and TRBJ2-7; the D gene is possibly TRBD2 (5 bases). V was clipped by 0 bases and J by 6 bases, with 7 bases between them. CDR3 length equals 12 residues. Germline values: CDR1 SGHRS, CDR2 YFSETQ. The chain's CDR3 is CASSLEGGEQYF. In DNA form, the CDR3 reads TGCGCCAGCAGCTTGGAAGGAGGCGAGCAGTACTTC.

The gene calls are TRBV27 and TRBJ1-1, with 7 positions matching TRBD1. This CDR3 spans 15 amino acids. Germline lookup yields CDR1 MNHEY and CDR2 SMNVEV (reference sequence). Trimming at V came to 3 bases and at J to 1 base, leaving 5 bases not matched to a gene. In nucleotides, the CDR3 is TGTGCCAGCAGTTTCGGGACAGACTCGAACACTGAAGCTTTCTTT. It codes for CASSFGTDSNTEAFF.

The V and J genes are TRBV7-9 and TRBJ2-7, with D possibly being TRBD1 or TRBD2 (7 bases each). The CDR3 has 16 amino acids. Between the trimmed V and J ends, which lost 1 base and 7 bases, there was a span of 20 bases. The germline CDR1 and CDR2 sequences are SEHNR and FQNEAQ (reference sequence). The CDR3 nucleotides are TGTGCCAGCAGCTTAGATGGCGGCCAGGGGGGGGGAGAGCAGTACTTC. This sequence encodes CASSLDGGQGGGEQYF.

The chain links TRBV13 to TRBJ2-7; 7 positions agree with TRBD2. The germline V gene encodes CDR1 PRHDT and CDR2 FYEKMQ (reference sequence). The junction had 0 bases not matched to a gene; V was cut back by 3 bases and J by 1 base. CDR3 length: 13 amino acids. This CDR3 reads CASSFSGSYEQYF. Here the CDR3 DNA reads TGTGCCAGCAGCTTTAGCGGGTCCTACGAGCAGTACTTC.

This clone showed up just once. The V gene is TRBV30, the J gene TRBJ1-1; D is unclear. Germline values: CDR1 GTSNPN, CDR2 SVGIG (reference sequence). The CDR3 has 13 amino acids. V lost 1 base and J 1 base, leaving 7 bases between the germline ends. CDR3 coding DNA: TGTGCCTGGAGTGGGGCAGCGAACACTGAAGCTTTCTTT. Protein: CAWSGAANTEAFF.

V gene TRBV6-1 combines with J gene TRBJ1-1, with D possibly matching TRBD1 (6 bases). The CDR3 sequence is 15 residues long. The V end lost 6 bases, the J end lost 0 bases, and 14 bases lay between the germline ends. CDR1 and CDR2 from the germline V gene are MNHNS and SASEGT. DNA for the CDR3: TGTGCCAGCAGAATGGGACACTTAATGAACACTGAAGCTTTCTTT. The encoded protein is CASRMGHLMNTEAFF.

The chain joins TRBV10-3 to TRBJ2-7, with TRBD2 as a possible D gene (6 bases). CDR1 is ENHRY, CDR2 SYGVKD, per germline. V lost 3 bases, J lost 3 bases, and 15 bases lay in between. The CDR3 extends over 15 amino acids. CDR3 nucleotides: TGTGCCATCAGTGAAGGGACTCAGTTTGGCTACGAGCAGTACTTC. Amino acid sequence: CAISEGTQFGYEQYF.

The chain has TRBV7-8 and TRBJ2-3, with 8 bases lining up with TRBD2. The CDR3 runs to 15 residues. CDR1 and CDR2 (germline): SGHVS, FQNEAQ. The V gene end was trimmed by 4 bases and the J gene end by 4 bases; junction bases not matched to a gene: 7. CDR3 protein: CASSSRGLEADTQYF. The CDR3 bases are TGTGCCAGCAGCTCCAGGGGACTAGAAGCAGATACGCAGTATTTT.

The chain joins TRBV2 to TRBJ1-2; tentative D call: TRBD1 (5 bases). Germline CDR1 SNHLY, CDR2 FYNNEI. V was trimmed by 5 bases and J by 8 bases, leaving 18 bases between them. The CDR3 has 14 residues. As DNA, the CDR3 is TGTGCCAGCAGTCCGGGACTCCTCGAAAGGGGCTACACCTTC. Translation: CASSPGLLERGYTF.

The genes are TRBV7-9 and TRBJ1-2; the D is unclear. The V gene lost 5 bases and the J gene lost 0 bases, with 13 bases spanning the gap. Germline V gene data show CDR1 as SEHNR and CDR2 as FQNEAQ (reference sequence). The CDR3 sequence is 15 residues long. CDR3 nucleotide sequence: TGTGCCAGCAGCCTTACGACGGTAGCTAACTATGGCTACACCTTC. Protein product: CASSLTTVANYGYTF.

The rearrangement links TRBV6-4 to TRBJ1-5, with D tentatively TRBD1 (6 bases). Trimming stripped 9 bases from V and 7 bases from J, with 16 bases between. The CDR3 has 13 amino acids. Germline V CDR1 and CDR2: MRHNA, SNTAGT. CDR3 nucleotides: TGTGCCAGGGAGTGGGCAGGGGACCAGCCCCAGCATTTT. Translated, it gives CAREWAGDQPQHF.

The chain is built from TRBV5-8 and TRBJ1-1; D possibly corresponds to TRBD1 (6 bases). V was clipped by 6 bases and J by 2 bases, with 23 bases between them. Germline V gene sequence: CDR1 SGHTS, CDR2 YDEGEE. This CDR3 spans 17 amino acids. The CDR3 DNA reads as TGTGCCAGCACTCGCACGGGGGGCCGTGGTGTAAACACTGAAGCTTTCTTT. This codes for CASTRTGGRGVNTEAFF.

This clone was picked up a small number of times. The chain links TRBV19 to TRBJ1-1, with 8 bases matching TRBD1. Per germline, CDR1 LNHDA and CDR2 SQIVND (reference sequence). V trimming: 5 bases; J trimming: 4 bases; junction bases outside the gene matches: 12. The CDR3 is 16 amino acids. This chain's CDR3 is CASSSLPDRAATEAFF. Written as DNA, the CDR3 is TGTGCCAGTAGTTCTCTTCCGGACAGGGCGGCCACTGAAGCTTTCTTT.

The chain is built from TRBV28 and TRBJ2-7; D may be TRBD2 (6 bases). Germline loops: CDR1 MDHEN, CDR2 SYDVKM. This CDR3 comprises 16 residues. V gave up 8 bases and J gave up 4 bases, with 24 bases separating them. The CDR3 region has the DNA TGTGCCAGCCTCGGGGGAACCGGGACCCCGATTTACGAGCAGTACTTC. It is translated as CASLGGTGTPIYEQYF.

The chain joins TRBV2 to TRBJ2-3; unclear D gene. V was cut by 2 bases and J by 10 bases, with 13 bases left in between. The CDR3 totals 13 residues. Germline-derived CDR1 and CDR2 are SNHLY and FYNNEI. CDR3 nucleotide sequence: TGTGCCAGCAGTGAAAGCCTGGGTAGCTCGCAGTATTTT. Protein product: CASSESLGSSQYF.

The chain joins TRBV25-1 to TRBJ2-1, with 8 positions matching TRBD1. CDR3 length: 16 amino acids. With 4 bases clipped from V and 7 bases from J, the junction kept 12 bases outside the gene matches. Germline values: CDR1 MGHDK, CDR2 SYGVNS. The DNA of the CDR3 is TGTGCCAGCAGTGTGGGAACAGGGGGATTTGGGAATGAGCAGTTCTTC. Protein product: CASSVGTGGFGNEQFF.

The chain employs TRBV7-9 and TRBJ2-7, with D possibly TRBD2 on 7 matching bases. V lost 4 bases and J 6 bases, leaving 22 bases between the germline ends. Germline V CDR1 and CDR2: SEHNR, FQNEAQ (reference sequence). The CDR3 sequence is 16 residues long. CDR3 DNA: TGTGCCAGCAGCTCTAGGATGACAGGAACTAGCGCCGAGCAGTACTTC. It is translated as CASSSRMTGTSAEQYF.

The chain links TRBV5-1 to TRBJ2-1; TRBD2 aligns across 11 bases. From germline, CDR1 is SGHRS and CDR2 YFSETQ. The CDR3 is made up of 16 amino acids. V shed 3 bases and J 3 bases; nucleotides not matched to a gene: 5. The CDR3 sequence is CASSSGTSGNYNEQFF. CDR3 DNA sequence: TGCGCCAGCAGCTCTGGGACTAGCGGTAACTACAATGAGCAGTTCTTC.

The chain carries TRBV5-1 and TRBJ2-7; 7 bases are a match to TRBD2. Germline V gives CDR1 SGHRS, CDR2 YFSETQ. The CDR3 spans 15 residues. Unmatched junction bases numbered 8, after V lost 0 bases and J lost 5 bases. The CDR3 sequence is CASSLAAGGRDEQYF. DNA for the CDR3: TGCGCCAGCAGCTTGGCCGCCGGAGGGAGGGACGAGCAGTACTTC. Supplemented by reference TRBV5-1 and TRBJ2-7, the full variable domain reads KAGVTQTPRYLIKTRGQQVTLSCSPISGHRSVSWYQQTPGQGLQFLFEYFSETQRNKGNFPGRFSGRQFSNSRSEMNVSTLELGDSALYLCASSLAAGGRDEQYFGPGTRLTVT.

This clone was seen once. The J gene is TRBJ2-5, the V gene TRBV7-9; possibly TRBD1 or TRBD2 for D (5 bases each). Trimming took 1 base from V and 5 from J, leaving 11 bases between them. Germline V CDR1 and CDR2: SEHNR, FQNEAQ (reference sequence). This CDR3 is built from 14 residues. CDR3 DNA: TGTGCCAGCAGCTTAGGGGACCTGACGGAGACCCAGTACTTC. This encodes CASSLGDLTETQYF.

The rearrangement joins TRBV5-6 to TRBJ2-7; TRBD1 matches 7 bases. Germline-derived CDR1 and CDR2 are SGHDT and YYEEEE. V lost 4 bases and J lost 5; bases outside the gene matches: 6. This CDR3 comprises 13 residues. CDR3 residues: CASSKNRGDEQYF. CDR3 DNA sequence: TGTGCCAGCAGCAAGAACAGGGGTGACGAGCAGTACTTC.

The rearrangement links TRBV5-4 to TRBJ2-1; D possibly corresponds to TRBD2 (6 bases). In germline, CDR1 is SGHNT, CDR2 YYREEE (reference sequence). The CDR3 consists of 15 residues. The V gene lost 2 bases and the J gene lost 4 bases, with 13 bases spanning the gap. The CDR3 region is CASSFGAGLYNEQFF. The CDR3 DNA follows: TGTGCCAGCAGCTTTGGGGCGGGACTTTACAATGAGCAGTTCTTC.

This chain links TRBV7-9 with TRBJ1-4; a possible D gene is TRBD1 (6 bases). CDR1 is SEHNR, CDR2 FQNEAQ, per germline (reference sequence). The CDR3 is 16 residues long. Trimming took 5 bases from V and 4 from J, leaving 17 bases between them. The CDR3 reads CASSPPRGGFNEKLFF. CDR3 sequence (DNA): TGTGCCAGCAGCCCCCCCCGAGGGGGATTTAATGAAAAACTGTTTTTT.

V usage is TRBV9 and J usage is TRBJ2-3, with a weak D call TRBD2 (6 bases). Germline V gene sequence: CDR1 SGDLS, CDR2 YYNGEE. V was cut by 1 base and J by 4 bases, with 13 bases left in between. This CDR3 region has 15 residues. CDR3 loop: CASSVRPGASDTQYF. The CDR3 bases are TGTGCCAGCAGCGTAAGGCCGGGAGCTTCAGATACGCAGTATTTT. Full variable domain (missing parts from reference TRBV9 and TRBJ2-3): DSGVTQTPKHLITATGQRVTLRCSPRSGDLSVYWYQQSLDQGLQFLIQYYNGEERAKGNILERFSAQQFPDLHSELNLSSLELGDSALYFCASSVRPGASDTQYFGPGTRLTVL.

The chain carries TRBV6-6 and TRBJ1-5, with no clear D. Between the trimmed V and J ends, which lost 2 bases and 3 bases, there was a span of 5 bases. The CDR3 is 13 amino acids. The germline V gene has CDR1 MNHNY and CDR2 SVGAGI (reference sequence). The CDR3 loop is CASSYPSNQPQHF. Written as DNA, the CDR3 is TGTGCCAGCAGTTACCCCTCCAATCAGCCCCAGCATTTT.

This chain links TRBV27 with TRBJ2-3; 8 bases map to TRBD1. This CDR3 is built from 13 residues. Germline CDR1 is MNHEY and CDR2 is SMNVEV (reference sequence). V lost 3 bases and J lost 4; bases outside the gene matches: 0. The CDR3 bases are TGTGCCAGCAGTTTGACAGGGGCAGATACGCAGTATTTT. This gives the protein CASSLTGADTQYF.